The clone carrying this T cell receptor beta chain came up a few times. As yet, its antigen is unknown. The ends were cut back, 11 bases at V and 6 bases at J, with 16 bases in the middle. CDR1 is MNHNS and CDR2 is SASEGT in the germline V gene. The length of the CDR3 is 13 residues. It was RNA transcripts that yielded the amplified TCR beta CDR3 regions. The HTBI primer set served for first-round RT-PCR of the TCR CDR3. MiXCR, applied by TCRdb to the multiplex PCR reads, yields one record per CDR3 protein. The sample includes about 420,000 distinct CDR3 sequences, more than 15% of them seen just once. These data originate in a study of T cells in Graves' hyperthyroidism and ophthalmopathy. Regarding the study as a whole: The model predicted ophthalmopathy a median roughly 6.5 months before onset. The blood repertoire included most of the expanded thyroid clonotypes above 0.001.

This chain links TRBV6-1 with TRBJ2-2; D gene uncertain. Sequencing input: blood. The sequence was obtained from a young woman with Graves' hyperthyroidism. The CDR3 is CAHRTVSAGELFF. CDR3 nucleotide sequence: TGTGCCCACCGAACGGTATCGGCCGGGGAGCTGTTTTTT.